This T cell receptor beta chain was found in a study of blood T cell repertoires in COVID-19 (TCRdb year 2020). Turning to the overall study: Samples covering the acute and convalescent phases of COVID-19 were provided by collaborators in the United States, Italy and Spain. The dataset comprised deeply sampled blood TCRbeta repertoires from subjects exposed to, actively infected with, or recovered from COVID-19. The sample metadata nearly always contained a de-identified subject ID, COVID-19 status, age in years and sex. HLA class I and class II types, where available, came from metadata supplied by the sample provider rather than from assay-based typing. The samples were drawn from two sources: the first 160 participants of the ongoing ImmuneRACE study, and about 1,300 subjects contributed by 6 global collaborators. The repertoires were released in a freely available public database intended as a resource for research on the immune response to SARS-CoV-2. The prospective study material was composed of cDNA or gDNA derived from T cells, B-cell-depleted T cells, or PBMCs. The paper's findings and limits, for the study overall: How much clinical and demographic metadata was included differed by source and by participant, and the metadata was provided uncurated.

The immunoSEQ Assay, a bias-controlled multiplex PCR, was used to amplify TCRbeta CDR3 regions from genomic DNA. Per the source publication's procedure: Nucleated cell counts per sample were estimated from amplification of reference gene primers within the assay. To quantify the absolute abundance of each unique TCRbeta CDR3 rearrangement, sequence reads were collapsed and filtered. For each sample, productive Simpson clonality was calculated by taking the square root of Simpson's diversity index across productive rearrangements. TCRdb carries this immuneACCESS record with in-frame sequences only. Its versions omit some clonotypes, under half of them owing to an unresolved V gene in the studies checked, with the rest unexplained. That table is the source of V, J and clone size, and D and trimming were worked out from the DNA. This sample comprises some 220,000 clones, roughly 85% of them detected only once. Clones ranked in the top ten supply roughly 12% of the sample.

Based on the germline V gene, the CDR1 and CDR2 sequences are MNHNS and SASEGT. The CDR3 has 14 amino acids, counting the end cysteine and phenylalanine. Solely the CDR3 DNA is kept, with 42 bases framed from the first base. Germline trimming amounts to 4 bases on V and 4 bases on J, with 5 as the count of junction bases outside the gene matches. Samples from volunteer blood donors who had recovered from COVID-19 were contributed by a second Seattle source. Whole blood was collected in K2EDTA tubes by collaborating institutions according to the institutions' own protocols. For TCRbeta analysis, collaborators shipped samples as frozen whole blood, isolated PBMCs, or DNA extracted from either of those sample types. This clone has only a few counts. Its target antigen remains unknown. Base qualities are not at hand, and no much larger clone is one base apart.

The chain is encoded by TRBV6-1 joined to TRBJ2-7; 9 of the junction bases match TRBD2. Sequencing was carried out using peripheral blood. This receptor was identified in a woman between 18 and 29 years old who had recovered from COVID-19. The CDR3: CASSAAGGLYEQYF. The nucleotide sequence reads as follows: TGTGCCAGCAGTGCAGCGGGAGGTCTGTACGAGCAGTACTTC.